These T cell receptor beta chains were read from a single sample in a study of blood T cells in healthy people across ages. MiXCR, applied by TCRdb to the 5' RACE reads, yields one record per CDR3 protein. The sample carries over 950,000 distinct CDR3 sequences, under 40% recorded once. The source material was blood. The receptors derive from a man between 18 and 29 years old in good health. The conserved cysteine and the conserved F or W are not part of the CDR3 here. The order of the fields is CDR3 length, J gene, V gene, CDR3 protein.

CDR3 length: 12
J gene: TRBJ1-2
V gene: TRBV24-1
CDR3 protein: AAHSLQVEGGYT

CDR3 length: 9
J gene: TRBJ1-1
V gene: TRBV20-1
CDR3 protein: SARAGPEAF

CDR3 length: 15
J gene: TRBJ1-2
V gene: TRBV10-3
CDR3 protein: AISDIARRGQSHGYT

CDR3 length: 14
J gene: -
V gene: TRBV5-4
CDR3 protein: ASSSPWTGQEETQY

CDR3 length: 13
J gene: TRBJ2-2
V gene: TRBV9
CDR3 protein: ASSVTGSNTGELF

CDR3 length: 11
J gene: TRBJ1-5
V gene: TRBV4-2
CDR3 protein: ASSEESNQPQH

CDR3 length: 11
J gene: TRBJ1-5
V gene: TRBV4-3
CDR3 protein: ASSQEPAQPQH

CDR3 length: 14
J gene: TRBJ2-2
V gene: TRBV4-3
CDR3 protein: ASSQDTILNTGELF

CDR3 length: 13
J gene: TRBJ1-5
V gene: TRBV10-3
CDR3 protein: AIRGGGGSNQPQH

CDR3 length: 13
J gene: TRBJ2-5
V gene: TRBV10-3
CDR3 protein: AISVNKGTYNEQY

CDR3 length: 11
J gene: TRBJ2-3
V gene: TRBV9
CDR3 protein: ASSASPTDTQY

CDR3 length: 12
J gene: TRBJ1-2
V gene: TRBV10-3
CDR3 protein: AISESDANYGYT

CDR3 length: 12
J gene: TRBJ1-2
V gene: TRBV28
CDR3 protein: ASSVIGQGYGYT

CDR3 length: 15
J gene: TRBJ2-1
V gene: TRBV7-2
CDR3 protein: ASSLAGSGVPGNEQF

CDR3 length: 10
J gene: TRBJ2-3
V gene: TRBV27
CDR3 protein: APGGSTDTQY

CDR3 length: 12
J gene: TRBJ2-2
V gene: TRBV13
CDR3 protein: ASSNGVNTGELF

CDR3 length: 11
J gene: TRBJ2-7
V gene: TRBV12-3/TRBV12-4
CDR3 protein: ASSNSGLATRY

CDR3 length: 15
J gene: TRBJ2-1
V gene: TRBV13
CDR3 protein: ASSYRLAESSYNEQF

CDR3 length: 10
J gene: TRBJ2-4
V gene: TRBV11-2
CDR3 protein: ASSFSVDIQY

CDR3 length: 10
J gene: TRBJ2-1
V gene: TRBV20-1
CDR3 protein: SARTPAAGQF

CDR3 length: 9
J gene: TRBJ1-2
V gene: TRBV20-1
CDR3 protein: SASDEDGYT

CDR3 length: 11
J gene: TRBJ1-2
V gene: TRBV12-3/TRBV12-4
CDR3 protein: ASSLGPRDGYT

CDR3 length: 12
J gene: TRBJ2-1
V gene: TRBV20-1
CDR3 protein: SARWRGGYNEQF

CDR3 length: 12
J gene: TRBJ1-1
V gene: TRBV12-3/TRBV12-4
CDR3 protein: ASTPGQWNTEAF